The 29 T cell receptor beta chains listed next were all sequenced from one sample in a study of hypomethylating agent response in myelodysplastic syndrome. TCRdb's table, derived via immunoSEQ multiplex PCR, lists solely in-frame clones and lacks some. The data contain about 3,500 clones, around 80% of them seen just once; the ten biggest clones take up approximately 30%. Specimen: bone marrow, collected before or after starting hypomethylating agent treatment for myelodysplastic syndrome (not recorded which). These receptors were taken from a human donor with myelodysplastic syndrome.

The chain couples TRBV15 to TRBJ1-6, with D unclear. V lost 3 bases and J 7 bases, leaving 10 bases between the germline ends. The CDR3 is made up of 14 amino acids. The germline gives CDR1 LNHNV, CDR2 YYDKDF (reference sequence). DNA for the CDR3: TGTGCCACCAGCAGTTCTGCTCCGAATTCACCCCTCCACTTT. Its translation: CATSSSAPNSPLHF.

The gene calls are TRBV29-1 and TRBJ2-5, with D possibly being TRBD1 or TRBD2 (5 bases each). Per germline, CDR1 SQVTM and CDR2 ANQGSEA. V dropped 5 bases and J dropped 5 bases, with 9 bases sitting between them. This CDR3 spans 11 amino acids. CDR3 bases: TGCAGCGTTACCTGGGGGGAGACCCAGTACTTC. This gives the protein CSVTWGETQYF. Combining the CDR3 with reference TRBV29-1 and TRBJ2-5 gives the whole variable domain SAVISQKPSRDICQRGTSLTIQCQVDSQVTMMFWYRQQPGQSLTLIATANQGSEATYESGFVIDKFPISRPNLTFSTLTVSNMSPEDSSIYLCSVTWGETQYFGPGTRLLVL.

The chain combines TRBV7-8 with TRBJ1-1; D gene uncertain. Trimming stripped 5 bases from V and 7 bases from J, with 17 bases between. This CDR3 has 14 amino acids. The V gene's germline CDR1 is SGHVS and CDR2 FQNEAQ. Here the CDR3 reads CASSHNLAEREAFF. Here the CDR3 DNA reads TGTGCCAGCAGCCATAACCTCGCCGAGCGTGAAGCTTTCTTT. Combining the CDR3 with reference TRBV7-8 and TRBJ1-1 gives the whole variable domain GAGVSQSPRYKVAKRGQDVALRCDPISGHVSLFWYQQALGQGPEFLTYFQNEAQLDKSGLPSDRFFAERPEGSVSTLKIQRTQQEDSAVYLCASSHNLAEREAFFGQGTRLTVV.

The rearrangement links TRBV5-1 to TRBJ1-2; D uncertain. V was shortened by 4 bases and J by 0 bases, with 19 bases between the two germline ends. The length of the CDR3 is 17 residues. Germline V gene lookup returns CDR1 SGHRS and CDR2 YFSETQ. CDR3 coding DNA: TGCGCCAGCAGCCCCTTCCCGAAGGAGGGTTCTAACTATGGCTACACCTTC. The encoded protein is CASSPFPKEGSNYGYTF.

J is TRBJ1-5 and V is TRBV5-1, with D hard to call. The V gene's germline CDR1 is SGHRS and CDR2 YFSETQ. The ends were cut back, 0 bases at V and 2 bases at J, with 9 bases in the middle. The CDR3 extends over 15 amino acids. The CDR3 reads CASSLDTGGNQPQHF. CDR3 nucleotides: TGCGCCAGCAGCTTGGATACCGGGGGCAATCAGCCCCAGCATTTT.

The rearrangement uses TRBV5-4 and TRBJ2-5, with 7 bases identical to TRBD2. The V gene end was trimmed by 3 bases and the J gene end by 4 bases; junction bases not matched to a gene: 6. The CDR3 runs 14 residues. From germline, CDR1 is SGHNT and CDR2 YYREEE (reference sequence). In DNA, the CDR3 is TGTGCCAGCAGCTCGTCGACTAGCAGAGAGACCCAGTACTTC. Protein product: CASSSSTSRETQYF. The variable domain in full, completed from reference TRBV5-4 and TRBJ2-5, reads ETGVTQSPTHLIKTRGQQVTLRCSSQSGHNTVSWYQQALGQGPQFIFQYYREEENGRGNFPPRFSGLQFPNYSSELNVNALELDDSALYLCASSSSTSRETQYFGPGTRLLVL.

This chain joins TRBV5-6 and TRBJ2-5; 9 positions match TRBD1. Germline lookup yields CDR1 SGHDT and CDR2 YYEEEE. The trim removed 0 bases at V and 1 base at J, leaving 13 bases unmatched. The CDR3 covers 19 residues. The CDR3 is CASSLGSAIDRGGQETQYF. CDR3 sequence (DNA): TGTGCCAGCAGCTTGGGTTCGGCAATTGACAGGGGGGGCCAAGAGACCCAGTACTTC.

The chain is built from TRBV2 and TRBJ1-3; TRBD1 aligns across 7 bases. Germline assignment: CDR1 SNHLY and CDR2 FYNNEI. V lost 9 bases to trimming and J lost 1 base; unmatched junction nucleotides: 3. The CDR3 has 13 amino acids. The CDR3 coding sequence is TGTGCCAGGGGACAGACTTCTGGAAACACCATATATTTT. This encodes CARGQTSGNTIYF.

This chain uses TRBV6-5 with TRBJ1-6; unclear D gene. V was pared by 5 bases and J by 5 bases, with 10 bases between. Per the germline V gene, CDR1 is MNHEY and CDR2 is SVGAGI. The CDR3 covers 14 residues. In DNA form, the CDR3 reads TGTGCCAGCAGTCGAGACCGAAATAATTCACCCCTCCACTTT. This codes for CASSRDRNNSPLHF.

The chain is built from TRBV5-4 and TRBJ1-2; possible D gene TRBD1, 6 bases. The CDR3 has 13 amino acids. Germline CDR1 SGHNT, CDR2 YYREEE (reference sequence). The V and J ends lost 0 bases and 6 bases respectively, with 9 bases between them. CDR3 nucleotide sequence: TGTGCCAGCAGCTTGGTACCAGGGGATGGCTACACCTTC. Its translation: CASSLVPGDGYTF.

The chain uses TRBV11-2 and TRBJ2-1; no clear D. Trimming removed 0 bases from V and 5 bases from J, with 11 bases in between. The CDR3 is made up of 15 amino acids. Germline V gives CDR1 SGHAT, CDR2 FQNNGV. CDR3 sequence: CASSLDNARNNEQFF. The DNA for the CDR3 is TGTGCCAGCAGCTTAGATAATGCACGGAACAATGAGCAGTTCTTC.

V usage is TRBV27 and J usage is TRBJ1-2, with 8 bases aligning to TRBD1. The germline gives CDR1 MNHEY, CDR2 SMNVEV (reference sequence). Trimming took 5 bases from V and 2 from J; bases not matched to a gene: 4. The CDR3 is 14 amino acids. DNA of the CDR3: TGTGCCAGCAGTATCCAGGGGGCAAACTATGGCTACACCTTC. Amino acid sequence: CASSIQGANYGYTF.

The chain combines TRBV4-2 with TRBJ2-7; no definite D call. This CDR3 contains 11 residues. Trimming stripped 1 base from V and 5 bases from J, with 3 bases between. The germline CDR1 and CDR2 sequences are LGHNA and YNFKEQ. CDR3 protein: CASSQGHEQYF. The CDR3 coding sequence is TGTGCCAGCAGCCAAGGACACGAGCAGTACTTC.

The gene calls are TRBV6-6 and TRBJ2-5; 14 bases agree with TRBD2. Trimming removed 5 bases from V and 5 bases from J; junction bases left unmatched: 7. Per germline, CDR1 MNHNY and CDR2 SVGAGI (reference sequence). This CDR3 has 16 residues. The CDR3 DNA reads TGTGCCAGCAGTAGGGGACTAGCGGGAGTAGGTGAGACCCAGTACTTC. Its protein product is CASSRGLAGVGETQYF.

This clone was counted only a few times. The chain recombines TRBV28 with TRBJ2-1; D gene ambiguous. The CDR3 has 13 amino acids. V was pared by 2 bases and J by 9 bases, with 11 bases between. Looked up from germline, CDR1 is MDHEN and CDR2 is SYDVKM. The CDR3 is CASSLTPFGEQFF. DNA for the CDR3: TGTGCCAGCAGTTTAACCCCCTTTGGTGAGCAGTTCTTC.

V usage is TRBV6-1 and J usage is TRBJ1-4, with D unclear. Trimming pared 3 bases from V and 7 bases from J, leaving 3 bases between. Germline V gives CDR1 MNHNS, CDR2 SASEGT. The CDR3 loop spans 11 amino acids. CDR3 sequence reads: CASSEIEKLFF. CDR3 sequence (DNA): TGTGCCAGCAGTGAGATTGAAAAACTGTTTTTT.

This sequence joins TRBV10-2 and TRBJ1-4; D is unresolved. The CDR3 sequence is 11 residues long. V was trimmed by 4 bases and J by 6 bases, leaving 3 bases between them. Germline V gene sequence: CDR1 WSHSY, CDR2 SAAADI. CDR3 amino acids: CASSVDEKLFF. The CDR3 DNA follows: TGCGCCAGCAGTGTGGATGAAAAACTGTTTTTT.

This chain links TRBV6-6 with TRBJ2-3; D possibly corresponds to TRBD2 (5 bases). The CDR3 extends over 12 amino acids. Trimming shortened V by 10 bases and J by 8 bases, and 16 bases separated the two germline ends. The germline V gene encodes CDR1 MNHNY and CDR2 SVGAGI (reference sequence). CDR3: CATRTSLSTQYF. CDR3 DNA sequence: TGTGCCACCAGGACTTCCCTCAGTACGCAGTATTTT.

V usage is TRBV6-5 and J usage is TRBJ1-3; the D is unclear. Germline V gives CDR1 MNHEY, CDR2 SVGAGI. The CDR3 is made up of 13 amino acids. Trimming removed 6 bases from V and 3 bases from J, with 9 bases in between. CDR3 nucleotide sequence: TGTGCCAGCAGGTCAGACGGTGGAAACACCATATATTTT. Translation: CASRSDGGNTIYF.

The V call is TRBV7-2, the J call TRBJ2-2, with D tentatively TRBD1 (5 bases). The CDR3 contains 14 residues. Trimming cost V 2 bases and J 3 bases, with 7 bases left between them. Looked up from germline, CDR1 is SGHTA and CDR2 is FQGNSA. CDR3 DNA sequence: TGTGCCAGCAGCTTACCCAGGGACACCGGGGAGCTGTTTTTT. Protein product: CASSLPRDTGELFF.

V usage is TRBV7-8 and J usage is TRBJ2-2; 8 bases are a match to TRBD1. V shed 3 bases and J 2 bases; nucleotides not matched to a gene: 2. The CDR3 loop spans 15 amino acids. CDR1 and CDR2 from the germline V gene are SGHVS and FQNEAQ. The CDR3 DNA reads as TGTGCCAGCAGCTTCGGACAGGGAAACACCGGGGAGCTGTTTTTT. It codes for CASSFGQGNTGELFF.

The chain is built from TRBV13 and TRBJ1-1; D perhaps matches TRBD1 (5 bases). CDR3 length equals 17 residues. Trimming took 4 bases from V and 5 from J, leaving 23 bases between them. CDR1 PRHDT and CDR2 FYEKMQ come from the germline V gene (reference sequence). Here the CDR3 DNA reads TGTGCCAGCAGCTCGCCCCGGGGCCTACCACGGGGGACTGAAGCTTTCTTT. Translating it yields CASSSPRGLPRGTEAFF.

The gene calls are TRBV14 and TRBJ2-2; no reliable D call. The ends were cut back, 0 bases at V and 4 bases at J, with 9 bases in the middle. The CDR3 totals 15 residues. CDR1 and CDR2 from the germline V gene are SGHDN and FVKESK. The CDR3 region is CASSQDYSLTGELFF. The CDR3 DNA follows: TGTGCCAGCAGCCAAGATTACTCGCTCACCGGGGAGCTGTTTTTT.

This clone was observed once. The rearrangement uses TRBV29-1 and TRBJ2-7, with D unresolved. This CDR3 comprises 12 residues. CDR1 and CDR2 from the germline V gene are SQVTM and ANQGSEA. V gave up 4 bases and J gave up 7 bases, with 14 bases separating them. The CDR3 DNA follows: TGCAGCGTTGGTGGACGGCCTAGGGAGCAGTACTTC. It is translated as CSVGGRPREQYF.

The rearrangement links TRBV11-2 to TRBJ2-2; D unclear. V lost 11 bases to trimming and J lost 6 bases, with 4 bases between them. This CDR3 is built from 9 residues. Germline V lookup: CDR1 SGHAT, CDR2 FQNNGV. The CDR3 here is CARPGELFF. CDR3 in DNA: TGTGCCCGACCCGGGGAGCTGTTTTTT.

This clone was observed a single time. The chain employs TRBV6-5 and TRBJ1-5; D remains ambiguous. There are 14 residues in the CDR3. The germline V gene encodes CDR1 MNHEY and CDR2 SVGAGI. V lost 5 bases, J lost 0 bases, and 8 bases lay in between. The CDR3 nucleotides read TGTGCCAGCAGTGCGACGGATAGCAATCAGCCCCAGCATTTT. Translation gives CASSATDSNQPQHF.

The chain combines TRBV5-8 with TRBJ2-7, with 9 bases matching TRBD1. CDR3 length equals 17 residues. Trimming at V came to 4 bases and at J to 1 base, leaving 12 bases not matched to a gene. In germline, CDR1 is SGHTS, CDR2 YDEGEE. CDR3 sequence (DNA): TGTGCCAGCAGCCCCAGGTTCGGGACAGGGCCTTCCTACGAGCAGTACTTC. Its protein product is CASSPRFGTGPSYEQYF.

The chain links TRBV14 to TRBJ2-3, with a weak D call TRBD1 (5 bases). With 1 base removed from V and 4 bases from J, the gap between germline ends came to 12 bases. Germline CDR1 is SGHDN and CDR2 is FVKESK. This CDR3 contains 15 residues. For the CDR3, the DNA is TGTGCCAGCAGCCAAGGTTTAAGGGGCGCAGATACGCAGTATTTT. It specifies CASSQGLRGADTQYF.

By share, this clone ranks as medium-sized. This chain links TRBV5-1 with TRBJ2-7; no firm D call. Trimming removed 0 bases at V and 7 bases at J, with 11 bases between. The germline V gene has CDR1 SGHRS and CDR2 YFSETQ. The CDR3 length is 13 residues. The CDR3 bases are TGCGCCAGCAGCTTGGAACCCTCCCGGGAGCAGTACTTC. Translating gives CASSLEPSREQYF.